This T cell receptor (beta chain) was retrieved from a study of cytotoxic CD8 clonotypes in ibrutinib-treated CLL. Study information: Among the patients, around 10 presented as relapsed/refractory and fewer than 16 as treatment-naive; roughly 17 showed unmutated IGHV.

The source of about 1.9 micrograms of genomic DNA for TCR beta libraries was cryopreserved PBMCs. In its sample, this clone was seen a few times. Its antigen is undetermined. The CDR3 extends over 16 amino acids. Per germline, CDR1 SGHNT and CDR2 YENEEA. Trimming took off 1 base at V and 7 bases at J, with 16 bases between the two ends. The assay was immunoSEQ multiplex PCR, and TCRdb's table has in-frame clones only and misses some. The data hold 49,000 or so clones, with more than 45% observed a single time. Overall study findings and caveats: Private clonotypes, not public ones, expanded at ibrutinib response.

This chain joins TRBV11-3 and TRBJ1-4; D may be TRBD1 (5 bases). This clonotype originated in a human donor with chronic lymphocytic leukemia. Sequenced here: PBMCs, sampled after 12 months of ibrutinib treatment. CDR3 amino acids: CASSLAGTLRGEKLFF. In DNA, the CDR3 is TGTGCCAGCAGCTTAGCCGGGACCCTTAGGGGTGAAAAACTGTTTTTT.